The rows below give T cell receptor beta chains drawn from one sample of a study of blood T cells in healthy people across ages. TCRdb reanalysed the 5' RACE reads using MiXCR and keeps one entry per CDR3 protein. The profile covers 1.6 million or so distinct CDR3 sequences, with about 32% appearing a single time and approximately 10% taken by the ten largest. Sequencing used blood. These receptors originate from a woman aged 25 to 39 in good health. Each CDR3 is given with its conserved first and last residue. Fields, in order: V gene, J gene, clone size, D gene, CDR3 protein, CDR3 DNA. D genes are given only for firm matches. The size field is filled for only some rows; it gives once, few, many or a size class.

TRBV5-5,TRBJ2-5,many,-,CASSLFSQETQYF,TGTGCCAGCAGCTTGTTTTCCCAAGAGACCCAGTACTTC
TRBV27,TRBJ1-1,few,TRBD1,CASMDQGARSGTEAFF,TGTGCCAGCATGGATCAGGGGGCTAGATCGGGAACTGAAGCTTTCTTT
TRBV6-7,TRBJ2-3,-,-,CASSTRPPRKHRYAVF,TGTGCCAGCAGCACGAGGCCTCCTAGGAAGCACAGATACGCAGTATTT
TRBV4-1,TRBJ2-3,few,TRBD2,CASSQDSGRAVDTQYF,TGCGCCAGCAGCCAAGATAGCGGGAGGGCCGTAGATACGCAGTATTTT
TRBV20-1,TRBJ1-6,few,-,CSARISGAGVGSPLHF,TGCAGTGCTAGAATTTCAGGGGCGGGTGTGGGTTCACCCCTCCACTTT
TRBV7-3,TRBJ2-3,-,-,CASSLEAGLLYF,TGTGCCAGCAGCTTAGAGGCAGGGCTACTGTATTTT
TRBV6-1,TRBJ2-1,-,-,CASPKPGQQNNEQFF,TGTGCCAGCCCTAAACCGGGTCAACAGAACAATGAGCAGTTCTTC
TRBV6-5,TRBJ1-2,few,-,CASSYSSQYAFGYTF,TGTGCCAGCAGTTACTCGAGTCAGTATGCTTTTGGCTACACCTTC
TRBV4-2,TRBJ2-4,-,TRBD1,CASSQDRGQLNIQYF,TGTGCCAGCAGCCAAGATAGGGGGCAATTGAACATTCAGTACTTC
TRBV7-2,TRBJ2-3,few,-,CATSTPETGFSTGTQYF,TGTGCCACCTCAACTCCTGAGACAGGTTTCAGCACAGGTACGCAGTATTTT
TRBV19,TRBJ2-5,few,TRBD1,CASSIVGQGVETQYF,TGTGCCAGTAGTATTGTGGGACAGGGGGTAGAGACCCAGTACTTC
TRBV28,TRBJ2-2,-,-,CASTWGPNTGELFF,TGTGCCAGCACCTGGGGGCCGAACACCGGGGAGCTGTTTTTT
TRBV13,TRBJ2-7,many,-,CASSLHAYEQYF,TGTGCCAGCAGCTTACACGCCTACGAGCAGTACTTC
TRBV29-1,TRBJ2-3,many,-,CSVETGSSTDTQYF,TGCAGCGTCGAAACAGGGAGCAGTACAGATACGCAGTATTTT
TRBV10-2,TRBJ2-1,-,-,CATGSSYDEQFF,TGCGCCACCGGTAGCTCCTACGATGAGCAGTTCTTC
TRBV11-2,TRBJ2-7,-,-,CASSFHGGPSDYEQYF,TGTGCCAGCAGCTTCCACGGGGGGCCCAGTGACTACGAGCAGTACTTC
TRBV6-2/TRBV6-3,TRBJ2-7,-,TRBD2,CASSLLAGTYTNYEQYF,TGTGCCAGCAGTTTACTAGCGGGGACCTATACAAACTACGAGCAGTACTTC
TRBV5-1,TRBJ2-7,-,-,CARGYKVLFYEQYF,TGCGCCAGGGGGTACAAAGTGTTATTCTACGAGCAGTACTTC
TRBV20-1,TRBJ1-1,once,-,CSARRGADSSSAFF,TGCAGTGCTCGAAGGGGGGCGGACTCCTCGTCAGCTTTCTTT
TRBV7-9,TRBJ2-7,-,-,CASSAGPLSSYEQYF,TGTGCCAGCAGCGCGGGACCTTTGTCCTCCTACGAGCAGTACTTC
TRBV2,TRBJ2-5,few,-,CASQRGAQETQYF,TGTGCCAGCCAGAGGGGCGCTCAAGAGACCCAGTACTTC
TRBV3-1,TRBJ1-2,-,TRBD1,CASSQDVIGTGGPNYGYTF,TGTGCCAGCAGCCAAGATGTTATTGGGACAGGGGGCCCAAACTATGGCTACACCTTC